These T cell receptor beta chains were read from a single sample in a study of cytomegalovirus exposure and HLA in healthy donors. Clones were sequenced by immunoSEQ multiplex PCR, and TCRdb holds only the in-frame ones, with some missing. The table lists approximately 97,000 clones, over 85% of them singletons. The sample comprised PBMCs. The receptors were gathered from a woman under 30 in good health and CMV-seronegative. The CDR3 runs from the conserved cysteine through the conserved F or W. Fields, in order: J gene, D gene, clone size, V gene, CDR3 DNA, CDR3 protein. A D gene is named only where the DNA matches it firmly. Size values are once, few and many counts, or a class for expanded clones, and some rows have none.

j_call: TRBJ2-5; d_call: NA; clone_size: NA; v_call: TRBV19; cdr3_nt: TGTGCCAGTAGTATAGTCTATCGACAACAAGAGACCCAGTACTTC; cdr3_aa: CASSIVYRQQETQYF
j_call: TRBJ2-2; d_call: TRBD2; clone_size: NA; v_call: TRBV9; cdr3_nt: TGTGCCAGCAGCGGAGCAAGCGGGAGGAACACCGGGGAGCTGTTTTTT; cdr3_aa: CASSGASGRNTGELFF
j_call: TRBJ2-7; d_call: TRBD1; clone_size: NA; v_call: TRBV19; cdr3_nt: TGTGCCAGTAGTATGGGCGGACAGGGCTCCTACGAGCAGTACTTC; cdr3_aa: CASSMGGQGSYEQYF
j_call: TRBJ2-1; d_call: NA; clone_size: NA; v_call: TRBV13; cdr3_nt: TGTGCCAGCAGCTTAACCCTAAACGGTGAGCAGTTCTTC; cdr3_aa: CASSLTLNGEQFF
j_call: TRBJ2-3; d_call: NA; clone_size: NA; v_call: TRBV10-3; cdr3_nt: TGTGCCATCCAGGGGAGCACAGATACGCAGTATTTT; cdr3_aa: CAIQGSTDTQYF
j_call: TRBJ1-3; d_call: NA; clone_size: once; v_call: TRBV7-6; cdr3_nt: TGTGCCAGCAGCGTAAATCCAGGGGAGTCTGGAAACACCATATATTTT; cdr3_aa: CASSVNPGESGNTIYF
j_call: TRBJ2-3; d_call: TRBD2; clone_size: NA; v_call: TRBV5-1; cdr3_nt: TGCGCCAGCAGCTCGGGACTAGCAGTGACAGATACGCAGTATTTT; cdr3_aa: CASSSGLAVTDTQYF
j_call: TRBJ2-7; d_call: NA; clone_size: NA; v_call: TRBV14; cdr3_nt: TGTGCCAGCAGCCAAGGGAGCGAGCAGTACTTC; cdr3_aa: CASSQGSEQYF
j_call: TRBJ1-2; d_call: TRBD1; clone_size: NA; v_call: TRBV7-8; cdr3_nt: TGTGCCAGCAGCCCCCGGACAGGGGGCTCTGGCTACATCTTC; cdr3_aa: CASSPRTGGSGYIF
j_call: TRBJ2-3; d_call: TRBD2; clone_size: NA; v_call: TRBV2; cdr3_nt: TGTGCCAGCAGTCCTGGGACTAGCGGGGGGAGGACGCAGTATTTT; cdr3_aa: CASSPGTSGGRTQYF
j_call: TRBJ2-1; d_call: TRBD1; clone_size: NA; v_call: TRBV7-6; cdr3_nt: TGTGCCAGCAGCTTATCACCGGACAGGGTGAATGAGCAGTTCTTC; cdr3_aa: CASSLSPDRVNEQFF
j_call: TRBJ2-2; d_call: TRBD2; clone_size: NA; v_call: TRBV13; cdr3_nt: TGTGCCAGCAGACCGGGACTAGCGGGGGGGCCGGTTAGGACCGGGGAGCTGTTTTTT; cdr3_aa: CASRPGLAGGPVRTGELFF
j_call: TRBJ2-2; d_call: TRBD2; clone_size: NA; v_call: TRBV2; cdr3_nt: TGTGCCAGCAACGGGCTAGCGGGGAACACCGGGGAGCTGTTTTTT; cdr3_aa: CASNGLAGNTGELFF
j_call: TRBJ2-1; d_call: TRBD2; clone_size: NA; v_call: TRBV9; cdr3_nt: TGTGCCAGCGGGACTAGCGGGAAGGGTTGGGATGAGCAGTTCTTC; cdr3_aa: CASGTSGKGWDEQFF
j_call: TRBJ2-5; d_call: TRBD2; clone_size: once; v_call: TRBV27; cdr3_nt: TGTGCCAGCAGTTCTGGGACTAGCGGGAGTAAAGAGACCCAGTACTTC; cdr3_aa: CASSSGTSGSKETQYF
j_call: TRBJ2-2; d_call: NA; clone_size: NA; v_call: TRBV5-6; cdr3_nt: TGTGCCAGCACCTCGGAGCTCGGGGAGCTGTTTTTT; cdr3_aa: CASTSELGELFF
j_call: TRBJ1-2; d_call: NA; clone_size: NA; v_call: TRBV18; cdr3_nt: TGTGCCAGCTCACCAGGGGGGGACGGTGGCTACACCTTC; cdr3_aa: CASSPGGDGGYTF
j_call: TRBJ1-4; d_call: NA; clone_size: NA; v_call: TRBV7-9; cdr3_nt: TGTGCCAGCAGCTTAGCAGGGAGTAATGAAAAACTGTTTTTT; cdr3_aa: CASSLAGSNEKLFF
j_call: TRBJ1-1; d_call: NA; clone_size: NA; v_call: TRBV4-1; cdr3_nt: TGCGCCAGCAGCCAAGATCGCCACGGGGGCACTGAAGCTTTCTTT; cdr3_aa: CASSQDRHGGTEAFF
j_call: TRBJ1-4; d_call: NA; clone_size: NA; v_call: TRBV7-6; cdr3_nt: TGTGCCAGCAGCCCGGACATGGCAACTAATGAAAAACTGTTTTTT; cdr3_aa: CASSPDMATNEKLFF
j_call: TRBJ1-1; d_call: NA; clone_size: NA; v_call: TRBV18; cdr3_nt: TGTGCCAGCTCACAGGGCCTACAGGCCCTTATGACTGAAGCTTTCTTT; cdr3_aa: CASSQGLQALMTEAFF
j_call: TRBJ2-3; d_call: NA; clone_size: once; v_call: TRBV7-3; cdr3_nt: TGTGCCAGCAGCTTAAGCACAGGGCCGGGAGATACGCAGTATTTT; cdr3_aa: CASSLSTGPGDTQYF
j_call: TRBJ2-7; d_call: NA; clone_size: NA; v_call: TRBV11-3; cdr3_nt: TGTGCCAGCAGCCCCCGTTATCCCTACGAGCAGTACTTC; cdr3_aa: CASSPRYPYEQYF
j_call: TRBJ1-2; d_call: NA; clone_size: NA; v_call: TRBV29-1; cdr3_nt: TGCAGCGTTGATAGTGACTCCTCGGATGGCTACACCTTC; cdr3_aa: CSVDSDSSDGYTF
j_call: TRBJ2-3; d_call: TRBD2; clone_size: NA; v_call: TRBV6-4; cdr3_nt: TGTGCCAGCAGTCGACTAGCGGGAGGAGCAGATACGCAGTATTTT; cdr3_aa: CASSRLAGGADTQYF
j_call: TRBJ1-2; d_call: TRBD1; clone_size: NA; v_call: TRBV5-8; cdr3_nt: TGTGCCAGCAGCTACGGACAGGGGTATGGCTACACCTTC; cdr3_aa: CASSYGQGYGYTF
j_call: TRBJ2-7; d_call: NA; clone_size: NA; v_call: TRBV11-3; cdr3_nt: TGTGCCAGCACCCCGGGACACGGATACGAGCAGTACTTC; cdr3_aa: CASTPGHGYEQYF
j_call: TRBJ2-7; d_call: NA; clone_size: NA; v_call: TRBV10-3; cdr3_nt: TGTGCCATCTCGGACTCGACTAGTTTCTACGAGCAGTACTTC; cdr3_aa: CAISDSTSFYEQYF
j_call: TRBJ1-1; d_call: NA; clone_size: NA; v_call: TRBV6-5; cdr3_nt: TGTGCCAGCAGTTACTCGTCGATGGCGAACACTGAAGCTTTCTTT; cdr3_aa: CASSYSSMANTEAFF
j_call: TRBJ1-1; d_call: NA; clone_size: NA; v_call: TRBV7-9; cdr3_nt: TGTGCCAGCAGCCTAGAGGGGGAGACTGAAGCTTTCTTT; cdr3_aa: CASSLEGETEAFF
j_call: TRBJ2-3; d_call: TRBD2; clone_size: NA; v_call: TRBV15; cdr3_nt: TGTGCCACCAGCAGAGAGGTTTTGACTAGCGGTCGGTATTTT; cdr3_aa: CATSREVLTSGRYF
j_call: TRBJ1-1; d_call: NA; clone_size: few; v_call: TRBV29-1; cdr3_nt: TGCAGCACACAGACAGATACGGCAGGGGAAGCTTTCTTT; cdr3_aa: CSTQTDTAGEAFF
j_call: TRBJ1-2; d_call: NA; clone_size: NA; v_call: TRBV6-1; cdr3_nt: TGTGCCAGCAGTGATCTCTCTGGGGCGGCCGGCTATGGCTACACCTTC; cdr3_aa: CASSDLSGAAGYGYTF
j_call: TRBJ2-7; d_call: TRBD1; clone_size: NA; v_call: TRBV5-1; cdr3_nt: TGCGCCAGCAGCTTGGGGGACAGGGTTTCCGAGCAGTACTTC; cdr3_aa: CASSLGDRVSEQYF
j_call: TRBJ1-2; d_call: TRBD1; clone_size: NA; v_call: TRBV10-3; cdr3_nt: TGTGCCATCAGTGGAAATTCCGGACAGGGCTCCTATGGCTACACCTTC; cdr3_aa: CAISGNSGQGSYGYTF
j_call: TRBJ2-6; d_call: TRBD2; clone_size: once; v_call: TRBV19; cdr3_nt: TGTGCCAGTAGTATAGTAAGCGGGGCCAGATCTGGGGCCAACGTCCTGACTTTC; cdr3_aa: CASSIVSGARSGANVLTF
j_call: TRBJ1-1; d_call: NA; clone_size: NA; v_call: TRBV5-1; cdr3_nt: TGCGCCAGCAGCCCTCGTGGGGGAGGCACTGAAGCTTTCTTT; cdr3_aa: CASSPRGGGTEAFF
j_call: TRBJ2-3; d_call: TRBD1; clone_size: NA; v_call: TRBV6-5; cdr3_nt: TGTGCCAGCAGTCGCCGGGACAGGGGGGGGGATACGCAGTATTTT; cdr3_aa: CASSRRDRGGDTQYF
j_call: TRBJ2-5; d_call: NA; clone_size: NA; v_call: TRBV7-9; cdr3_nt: TGTGCCAGCAGCTGGGACTCGCGAGAGACCCAGTACTTC; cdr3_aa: CASSWDSRETQYF
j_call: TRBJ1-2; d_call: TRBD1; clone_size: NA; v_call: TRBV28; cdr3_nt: TGTGCCAGCCAGTTTAAGGACAGGGAGAGTGGCTACACCTTC; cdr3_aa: CASQFKDRESGYTF